This T cell receptor (beta chain) was found in a study of blood T cell repertoires in COVID-19. Turning to the study itself: From the United States, Italy and Spain came samples of acute and convalescent COVID-19.

How the authors handled the data: Using reference gene primer amplification, nucleated cell counts were estimated. Assay: immunoSEQ multiplex PCR; the TCRdb copy retains only in-frame clones and omits some. V, J and clone size are taken as reported in that table, and D and trimming were inferred from the DNA itself. The table includes tens of thousands of clones, 70% to 90% detected once. This CDR3 region has 15 residues. Germline CDR1 reads LNHDA; CDR2 reads SQIVND (reference sequence). With V trimmed by 3 bases and J by 3 bases, 6 bases remained unmatched. The sample consisted of peripheral blood. J is TRBJ2-3 and V is TRBV19; 7 bases are shared with TRBD1. The clonotype comes from a human donor in a cohort sampled during active COVID-19. This CDR3 reads CASSILATGTDTQYF. The DNA of the CDR3 is TGTGCCAGTAGTATCCTCGCGACAGGGACAGATACGCAGTATTTT.